These 30 T cell receptor beta chains were all obtained from the same sample, sequenced in a study of cytomegalovirus exposure and HLA in healthy donors (dated by TCRdb to about 2017). The library came from the immunoSEQ multiplex PCR assay. TCRdb holds this immuneACCESS table with in-frame rearrangements only. Some clones are missing; in checked studies, unresolved V genes explain under half, and the rest has no known cause. This sample holds about 250,000 clones; about 90% were observed only once. 12% of the sample goes to the ten largest clones. Sequenced sample: PBMCs. The receptors stem from a man between 18 and 29 years old in good health and CMV-seropositive.

The genes are TRBV15 and TRBJ1-5, with 7 nucleotides matching TRBD1. This CDR3 has 18 amino acids. Germline V lookup: CDR1 LNHNV, CDR2 YYDKDF (reference sequence). V gave up 5 bases and J gave up 4 bases; unmatched junction bases: 17. Here the CDR3 reads CATSGGTATGRGNQPQHF. The CDR3 nucleotides read TGTGCCACCAGCGGGGGAACAGCGACAGGGCGGGGTAATCAGCCCCAGCATTTT.

The CDR3 DNA sequence: TGTGCCAGCAGCTTAGAGGGCGGGAGCGGGAGTACCTACAATGAGCAGTTCTTC. Encoded protein: CASSLEGGSGSTYNEQFF. The V gene is TRBV7-9, the J gene TRBJ2-1; 8 bases align to TRBD2. The CDR3 has 18 amino acids. CDR1 is SEHNR, CDR2 FQNEAQ, per germline (reference sequence). V trimming: 1 base; J trimming: 2 bases; junction bases outside the gene matches: 10.

In this sample, this clone turned up a few times. The sample contains more than one DNA sequence encoding this CDR3. V and J are TRBV6-1 and TRBJ2-1; no definite D call. The length of the CDR3 is 13 residues. V lost 2 bases, J lost 6 bases, and 8 bases lay in between. Germline V gene lookup returns CDR1 MNHNS and CDR2 SASEGT. The CDR3 protein is CASSETLSNEQFF. CDR3 nucleotide sequence: TGTGCCAGCAGTGAAACCTTGAGCAATGAGCAGTTCTTC.

V is TRBV28 and J is TRBJ1-1; 7 bases are a match to TRBD1. The V and J ends lost 3 bases and 4 bases, in that order; junction bases with no gene match: 5. This CDR3 has 14 residues. Germline values: CDR1 MDHEN, CDR2 SYDVKM. The CDR3 region has the DNA TGTGCCAGCAGTTTCCCCTACAGGGGCACTGAAGCTTTCTTT. This codes for CASSFPYRGTEAFF.

A note on this clone: Other nucleotide sequences from this sample produce the same CDR3. This rearrangement joins TRBV18 to TRBJ1-5; no reliable D call. Trimming left V 3 bases short and J 1 base short, with 4 bases between. The germline gives CDR1 KGHSH, CDR2 LQKENI. The CDR3 extends over 13 amino acids. The CDR3 sequence: CASSPGSNQPQHF. DNA of the CDR3: TGTGCCAGCTCACCGGGAAGCAATCAGCCCCAGCATTTT. The full variable domain, completed using reference TRBV18 and TRBJ1-5, is NAGVMQNPRHLVRRRGQEARLRCSPMKGHSHVYWYRQLPEEGLKFMVYLQKENIIDESGMPKERFSAEFPKEGPSILRIQQVVRGDSAAYFCASSPGSNQPQHFGDGTRLSIL.

The rearrangement joins TRBV28 to TRBJ2-7; TRBD2 matches at 13 bases. Germline V gives CDR1 MDHEN, CDR2 SYDVKM. There are 17 residues in the CDR3. The J segment lost 1 base and the V segment lost 5 bases, leaving 8 bases of the junction unmatched. CDR3 in DNA: TGTGCCAGCAGTGTACTCAGACTAGCGGGAGGTTCCTACGAGCAGTACTTC. It yields the protein CASSVLRLAGGSYEQYF.

This sequence joins TRBV28 and TRBJ2-3, with 10 bases aligning to TRBD2. J was trimmed by 0 bases and V by 4 bases; bases with no gene match: 1. Germline lookup yields CDR1 MDHEN and CDR2 SYDVKM. The CDR3 runs 15 residues. The CDR3 DNA reads as TGTGCCAGCAGTTGGACTAGCGGAAGCACAGATACGCAGTATTTT. Its protein is CASSWTSGSTDTQYF.

The rearrangement links TRBV9 to TRBJ2-5; possible D gene TRBD1, 5 bases. V was cut by 4 bases and J by 3 bases, with 10 bases left in between. Germline CDR1 SGDLS, CDR2 YYNGEE. The CDR3 is made up of 13 amino acids. The CDR3 DNA follows: TGTGCCAGCAGCCCCTCGACAGAAGAGACCCAGTACTTC. Its translation is CASSPSTEETQYF. Together with reference TRBV9 and TRBJ2-5, the CDR3 gives the full variable domain: DSGVTQTPKHLITATGQRVTLRCSPRSGDLSVYWYQQSLDQGLQFLIQYYNGEERAKGNILERFSAQQFPDLHSELNLSSLELGDSALYFCASSPSTEETQYFGPGTRLLVL.

J is TRBJ2-2 and V is TRBV15; D is unresolved. The V gene lost 4 bases and the J gene lost 6 bases, with 9 bases spanning the gap. Germline assignment: CDR1 LNHNV and CDR2 YYDKDF (reference sequence). The CDR3 runs 13 residues. CDR3 loop: CATSTSVPGELFF. The CDR3 coding sequence is TGTGCCACCAGCACCTCAGTCCCCGGGGAGCTGTTTTTT.

The CDR3 region is CASSSDSIGELFF. The CDR3 DNA is TGTGCCAGCAGCTCCGACAGTATCGGGGAGCTGTTTTTT. The chain has TRBV7-6 and TRBJ2-2; possibly TRBD1 for D (5 bases). The CDR3 spans 13 residues. Germline CDR1 SGHVS, CDR2 FNYEAQ. Trimming took off 4 bases at V and 7 bases at J, with 10 bases between the two ends. Full variable domain (missing parts from reference TRBV7-6 and TRBJ2-2): GAGVSQSPRYKVTKRGQDVALRCDPISGHVSLYWYRQALGQGPEFLTYFNYEAQQDKSGLPNDRFSAERPEGSISTLTIQRTEQRDSAMYRCASSSDSIGELFFGEGSRLTVL.

This clone appeared once. This sequence joins TRBV29-1 and TRBJ1-4; TRBD1 might be the D (6 bases). The CDR3 is 12 amino acids. Trimming removed 4 bases from V and 8 bases from J, with 11 bases in between. Germline V gives CDR1 SQVTM, CDR2 ANQGSEA. CDR3: CSVARGSEKLFF. CDR3 nucleotides: TGCAGCGTTGCCAGGGGAAGCGAAAAACTGTTTTTT.

The rearrangement joins TRBV25-1 to TRBJ2-3, with D unresolved. V was pared by 3 bases and J by 9 bases, with 13 bases between. Germline V CDR1 and CDR2: MGHDK, SYGVNS. CDR3 size: 13 residues. The CDR3 spells CASSDSPVGTQYF. CDR3 sequence (DNA): TGTGCCAGCAGTGATTCCCCGGTTGGGACGCAGTATTTT.

This clone was found once. The chain is built from TRBV7-8 and TRBJ2-3; D remains ambiguous. The CDR3 has 14 amino acids. V lost 5 bases, J lost 0 bases, and 9 bases lay in between. Looked up from germline, CDR1 is SGHVS and CDR2 is FQNEAQ. The chain's CDR3 is CASSTRPSTDTQYF. CDR3 in DNA: TGTGCCAGCAGCACGAGACCTAGCACAGATACGCAGTATTTT.

The table lists this clone with a few counts. In nucleotides, the CDR3 is TGTGCCAGCAGTTACAGGGATCATGGCTACACCTTC. Translated, it gives CASSYRDHGYTF. This chain links TRBV6-6 with TRBJ1-2; D uncertain. Trimming stripped 2 bases from V and 6 bases from J, with 7 bases between. The CDR3 is 12 residues long. Looked up from germline, CDR1 is MNHNY and CDR2 is SVGAGI (reference sequence).

This rearrangement joins TRBV29-1 to TRBJ2-5; the match to TRBD1 covers 8 bases. Trimming took 4 bases from V and 5 from J; bases not matched to a gene: 9. Germline-derived CDR1 and CDR2 are SQVTM and ANQGSEA. CDR3 size: 14 residues. For the CDR3, the DNA is TGCAGCGTTGTGGACAGGGATACCATCGAGACCCAGTACTTC. Translation gives CSVVDRDTIETQYF.

On this clone itself: The sample holds other DNA sequences that translate to the same CDR3. The chain employs TRBV27 and TRBJ2-2; D not certain. The V and J ends lost 4 bases and 6 bases respectively, with 3 bases between them. The CDR3 contains 11 residues. CDR1 is MNHEY and CDR2 is SMNVEV in the germline V gene (reference sequence). The CDR3, as DNA: TGTGCCAGCAGTTCGGCCGGGGAGCTGTTTTTT. It yields the protein CASSSAGELFF.

The rearrangement uses TRBV5-1 and TRBJ1-1; no reliable D call. V lost 0 bases and J lost 1, with 7 bases in between. Germline CDR1 and CDR2: SGHRS and YFSETQ. This CDR3 is 14 amino acids long. The CDR3 nucleotides read TGCGCCAGCAGCTTGGTAGGACGGAACACTGAAGCTTTCTTT. It encodes CASSLVGRNTEAFF. Full variable domain (remainder filled in from reference TRBV5-1 and TRBJ1-1): KAGVTQTPRYLIKTRGQQVTLSCSPISGHRSVSWYQQTPGQGLQFLFEYFSETQRNKGNFPGRFSGRQFSNSRSEMNVSTLELGDSALYLCASSLVGRNTEAFFGQGTRLTVV.

The gene calls are TRBV4-2 and TRBJ1-2, with unresolved D. CDR1 is LGHNA and CDR2 is YNFKEQ in the germline V gene. Trimming took off 5 bases at V and 8 bases at J, with 12 bases between the two ends. The CDR3 length is 12 residues. CDR3 protein: CASSSVSLGYTF. DNA of the CDR3: TGTGCCAGCAGCTCCGTATCTTTGGGCTACACCTTC.

The chain is built from TRBV6-1 and TRBJ2-1, with 7 positions matching TRBD2. The junction had 10 bases not matched to a gene; V was cut back by 6 bases and J by 8 bases. From germline, CDR1 is MNHNS and CDR2 SASEGT. The CDR3 has 14 amino acids. The CDR3 loop reads CASSSADSGYEQFF. The CDR3 DNA reads TGTGCCAGCAGCTCTGCCGATAGCGGGTATGAGCAGTTCTTC.

This clone was counted once. This rearrangement joins TRBV25-1 to TRBJ2-3, with D unresolved. Trimming shortened V by 8 bases and J by 2 bases, and 11 bases separated the two germline ends. The CDR3 totals 13 residues. Germline V lookup: CDR1 MGHDK, CDR2 SYGVNS. The CDR3 DNA follows: TGTGCCAGCCGGGCCCCGAACACAGATACGCAGTATTTT. Translation gives CASRAPNTDTQYF. The full variable domain, rest sourced from reference TRBV25-1 and TRBJ2-3, is EADIYQTPRYLVIGTGKKITLECSQTMGHDKMYWYQQDPGMELHLIHYSYGVNSTEKGDLSSESTVSRIRTEHFPLTLESARPSHTSQYLCASRAPNTDTQYFGPGTRLTVL.

V gene TRBV6-1 combines with J gene TRBJ1-2; 11 bases map to TRBD1. The CDR3 totals 15 residues. After removal of 3 bases from V and 4 bases from J, the junction contained 4 bases not matched to a gene. Per the germline V gene, CDR1 is MNHNS and CDR2 is SASEGT. CDR3 coding DNA: TGTGCCAGCAGTGACAGTGGACAGGGGGCCTATGGCTACACCTTC. Translated: CASSDSGQGAYGYTF.

The chain is built from TRBV6-1 and TRBJ1-5; D remains unclear. The germline V and J ends were trimmed by 3 bases and 7 bases, with 16 bases remaining between them. The CDR3 is made up of 15 amino acids. Per germline, CDR1 MNHNS and CDR2 SASEGT. The CDR3 DNA is TGTGCCAGCAGTGAGGAGTGGAGCCTCTTCCAGCCCCAGCATTTT. It specifies CASSEEWSLFQPQHF.

V usage is TRBV6-5 and J usage is TRBJ1-1; D uncertain. The CDR3 is 14 amino acids. The V end lost 4 bases, the J end lost 1 base, and 10 bases lay between the germline ends. Germline CDR1 reads MNHEY; CDR2 reads SVGAGI. CDR3 protein: CASSSQIANTEAFF. CDR3 nucleotides: TGTGCCAGCAGTTCACAGATCGCGAACACTGAAGCTTTCTTT.

This clone has just one count. This chain joins TRBV14 and TRBJ2-1; D perhaps matches TRBD1 (6 bases). The germline CDR1 and CDR2 sequences are SGHDN and FVKESK. The V and J ends lost 3 bases and 7 bases respectively, with 10 bases between them. The CDR3 is 13 amino acids. DNA of the CDR3: TGTGCCAGCAGCCAGGGGGCGCGGAATGAGCAGTTCTTC. This codes for CASSQGARNEQFF.

The chain is built from TRBV27 and TRBJ1-5; TRBD1 might be the D (6 bases). This CDR3 contains 14 residues. Trimming pared 5 bases from V and 3 bases from J, leaving 11 bases between. Germline V gene data show CDR1 as MNHEY and CDR2 as SMNVEV (reference sequence). The CDR3 coding sequence is TGTGCCAGCAGTCCATGGGACACCAATCAGCCCCAGCATTTT. Translated, it gives CASSPWDTNQPQHF.

The chain has TRBV25-1 and TRBJ2-2; no definite D call. The CDR3 is made up of 14 amino acids. The germline V gene encodes CDR1 MGHDK and CDR2 SYGVNS. The V end lost 5 bases, the J end lost 2 bases, and 9 bases lay between the germline ends. For the CDR3, the DNA is TGTGCCAGCAGTTACAGCAGTAACACCGGGGAGCTGTTTTTT. It specifies CASSYSSNTGELFF.

This clone was seen just once. The chain uses TRBV12-5 and TRBJ1-1; D is ambiguous. CDR1 and CDR2 from the germline V gene are LGHNT and FRNRAP. CDR3 length: 12 amino acids. V was clipped by 0 bases and J by 4 bases, with 3 bases between them. As DNA, the CDR3 is TGTGCTAGTGGTTTGGTAACCACTGAAGCTTTCTTT. Protein product: CASGLVTTEAFF.

About this clone itself: Other DNA sequences from this sample encode an identical CDR3 as well. V usage is TRBV18 and J usage is TRBJ1-5; perhaps TRBD1 as D (5 bases). The CDR3 totals 14 residues. Germline CDR1 reads KGHSH; CDR2 reads LQKENI. Deletions cut 2 bases from V and 2 bases from J, with 7 bases between. DNA of the CDR3: TGTGCCAGCTCACCAACAGGTGGCAATCAGCCCCAGCATTTT. Protein sequence: CASSPTGGNQPQHF.

The chain couples TRBV30 to TRBJ2-7, with TRBD2 identical over 10 bases. Germline assignment: CDR1 GTSNPN and CDR2 SVGIG (reference sequence). The CDR3 contains 13 residues. After removal of 0 bases from V and 6 bases from J, the junction contained 2 bases not matched to a gene. The CDR3 coding sequence is TGTGCCTGGAGTGTACGACTAGCGGGCGAGCAGTACTTC. It codes for CAWSVRLAGEQYF.

This clone was recorded a few times. Other DNA sequences from this sample encode an identical CDR3 as well. The V call is TRBV11-2, the J call TRBJ1-1; D is undetermined. V was cut by 2 bases and J by 1 base, with 5 bases left in between. From germline, CDR1 is SGHAT and CDR2 FQNNGV. CDR3 length equals 13 residues. CDR3 sequence: CASSLRENTEAFF. CDR3 bases: TGTGCCAGCAGCTTACGTGAGAACACTGAAGCTTTCTTT.